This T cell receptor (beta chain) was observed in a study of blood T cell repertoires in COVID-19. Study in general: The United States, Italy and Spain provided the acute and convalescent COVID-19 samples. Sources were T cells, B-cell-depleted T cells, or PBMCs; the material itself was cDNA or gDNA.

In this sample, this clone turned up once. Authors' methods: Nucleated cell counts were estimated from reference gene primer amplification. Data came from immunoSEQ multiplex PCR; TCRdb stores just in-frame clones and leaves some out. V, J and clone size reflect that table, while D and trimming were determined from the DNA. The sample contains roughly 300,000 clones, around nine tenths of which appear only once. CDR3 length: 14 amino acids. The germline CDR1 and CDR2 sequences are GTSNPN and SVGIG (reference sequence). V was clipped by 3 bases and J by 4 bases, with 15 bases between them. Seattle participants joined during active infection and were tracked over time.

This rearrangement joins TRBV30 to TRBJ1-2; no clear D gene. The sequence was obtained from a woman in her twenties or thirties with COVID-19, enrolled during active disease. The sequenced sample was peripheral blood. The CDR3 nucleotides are TGTGCCTGGAGATCCTCCATATCAGGCTATGGCTACACCTTC. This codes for CAWRSSISGYGYTF. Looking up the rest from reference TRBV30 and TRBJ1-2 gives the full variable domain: SQTIHQWPATLVQPVGSPLSLECTVEGTSNPNLYWYRQAAGRGLQLLFYSVGIGQISSEVPQNLSASRPQDRQFILSSKKLLLSDSGFYLCAWRSSISGYGYTFGSGTRLTVV.